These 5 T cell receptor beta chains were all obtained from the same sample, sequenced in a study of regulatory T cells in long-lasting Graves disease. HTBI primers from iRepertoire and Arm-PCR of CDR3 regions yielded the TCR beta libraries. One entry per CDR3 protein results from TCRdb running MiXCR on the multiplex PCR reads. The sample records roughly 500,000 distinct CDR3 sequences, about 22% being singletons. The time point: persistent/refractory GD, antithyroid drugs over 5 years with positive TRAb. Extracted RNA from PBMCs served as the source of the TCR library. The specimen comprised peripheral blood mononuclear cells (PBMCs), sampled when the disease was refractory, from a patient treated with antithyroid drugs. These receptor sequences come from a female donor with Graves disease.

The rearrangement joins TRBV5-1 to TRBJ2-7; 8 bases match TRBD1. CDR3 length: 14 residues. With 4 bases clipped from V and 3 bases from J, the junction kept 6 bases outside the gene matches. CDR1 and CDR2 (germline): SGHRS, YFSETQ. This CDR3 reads CASSIGQGVYEQYF. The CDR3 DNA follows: TGCGCCAGCAGCATCGGACAGGGAGTCTACGAGCAGTACTTC.

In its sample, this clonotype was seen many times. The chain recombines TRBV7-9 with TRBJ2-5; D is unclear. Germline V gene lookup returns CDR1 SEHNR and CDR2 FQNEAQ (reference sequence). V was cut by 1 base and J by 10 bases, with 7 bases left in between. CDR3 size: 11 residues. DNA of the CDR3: TGTGCCAGCAGCTTAGGAGCTTACCAGTACTTC. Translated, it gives CASSLGAYQYF.

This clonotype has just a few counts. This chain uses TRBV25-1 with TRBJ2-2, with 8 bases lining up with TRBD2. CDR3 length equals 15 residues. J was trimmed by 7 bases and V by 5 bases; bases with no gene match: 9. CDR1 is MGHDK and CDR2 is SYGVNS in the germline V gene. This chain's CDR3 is CASSWVAGPNGELFF. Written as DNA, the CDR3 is TGTGCCAGCAGTTGGGTAGCGGGGCCCAACGGGGAGCTGTTTTTT.

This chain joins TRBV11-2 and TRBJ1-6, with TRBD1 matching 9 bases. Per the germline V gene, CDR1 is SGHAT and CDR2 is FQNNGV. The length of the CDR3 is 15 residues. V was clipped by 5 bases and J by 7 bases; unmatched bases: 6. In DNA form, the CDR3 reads TGTGCCAGCAGCCATTGGGACAGGGACAATTCACCCCTCCACTTT. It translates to CASSHWDRDNSPLHF.

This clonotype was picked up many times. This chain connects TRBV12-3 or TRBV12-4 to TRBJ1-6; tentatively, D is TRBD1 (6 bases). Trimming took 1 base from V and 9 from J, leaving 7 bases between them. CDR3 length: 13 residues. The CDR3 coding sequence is TGTGCCAGCAGTTTAGGACAGGCTTCACCCCTCCACTTT. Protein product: CASSLGQASPLHF.